The subject of this entry is one T cell receptor (beta chain). What it binds is unknown. The data were taken from a study of T cells after yellow fever vaccination. From germline, CDR1 is LGHNA and CDR2 YSLEER. Trimming cost V 0 bases and J 6 bases, with 11 bases left between them. This CDR3 contains 14 residues. Production of TCR cDNA was by 5'RACE template switching, which also added a universal primer site and UMIs. TCRdb reprocessed the 5' RACE reads with MiXCR, giving one entry per CDR3 protein. The sample has more than 95,000 distinct CDR3 sequences; about 6.8% are singletons. General study findings and limits: The booster response re-showed most primary clones: approximately 97% CD4, approximately 85% CD8. A minor fraction of clonotypes spanned both CD4 and CD8 compartments. The secondary response showed a weaker magnitude and a faster peak, day 5 versus 15.

The clonotype comes from a man younger than 35 who received the YFV17D yellow fever vaccine. Sequences were derived from CD4+ T cells sorted from PBMCs, sampled around 45 days after the first yellow fever vaccination. The rearrangement uses TRBV4-3 and TRBJ1-2; D may be TRBD1 (6 bases). The CDR3 is CASSQDRGSHGYTF. The DNA of the CDR3 is TGCGCCAGCAGCCAAGACAGGGGAAGCCATGGCTACACCTTC.